This entry features one TCR beta chain sequence. The source of the sample is a study of long-term antiretroviral therapy in people with HIV. The assay, immunoSEQ v3.0, was run at survey level. Method: immunoSEQ multiplex PCR; TCRdb's copy keeps in-frame clones and lacks some. The repertoire includes about 39,000 clones, less than 90% of them detected once, and around 3.9% sits in the top ten. Between the trimmed V and J ends, which lost 2 bases and 8 bases, there was a span of 14 bases. This CDR3 region has 14 residues. CDR1 is SGDLS and CDR2 is YYNGEE in the germline V gene. The sequenced sample was unsorted PBMCs, obtained just before starting antiretroviral therapy. The TCR was taken from a woman aged 18-29 years with HIV. The V call is TRBV9, the J call TRBJ2-4, with D perhaps matching TRBD1 (5 bases). CDR3 region: CASSVQGLGDIQYF. CDR3 nucleotides: TGTGCCAGCAGCGTCCAGGGCCTTGGGGACATTCAGTACTTC.